The rows below give T cell receptor beta chains drawn from one sample of a study of blood T cell repertoires in COVID-19. Method: immunoSEQ multiplex PCR; TCRdb's copy keeps in-frame clones and lacks some. The profile shows tens of thousands of clones, about 85% of them singletons. Sequencing was done on a sample of peripheral blood. These receptors all come from a human donor in a cohort sampled during active COVID-19. Each CDR3 is given with its conserved first and last residue. A D gene is named only where the DNA matches it firmly. Only part of the rows carry a size: once, few, many, or a class if the clone is expanded.

CDR3: CASSLSFGTGASNEQFF
DNA: TGTGCCAGCAGTTTATCTTTCGGGACAGGGGCTTCTAATGAGCAGTTCTTC
J: TRBJ2-1
size: -
V: TRBV28
D: TRBD1

CDR3: CASSGGQGVDETQYF
DNA: TGTGCCAGCAGCGGAGGACAGGGGGTAGATGAGACCCAGTACTTC
J: TRBJ2-5
size: -
V: TRBV9
D: TRBD1

CDR3: CASSLAIGRGWYF
DNA: TGTGCCAGCAGCTTAGCGATTGGGAGGGGCTGGTACTTC
J: TRBJ2-7
size: -
V: TRBV7-2
D: TRBD2

CDR3: CASSLAPAQETQYF
DNA: TGCGCCAGCAGCTTGGCCCCCGCGCAAGAGACCCAGTACTTC
J: TRBJ2-5
size: few
V: TRBV5-1
D: -

CDR3: CASIPQGAVTEAFF
DNA: TGTGCCAGTATCCCACAGGGGGCTGTCACTGAAGCTTTCTTT
J: TRBJ1-1
size: few
V: TRBV19
D: TRBD1

CDR3: CSASSGVTDTQYF
DNA: TGCAGTGCTAGTAGCGGAGTCACAGATACGCAGTATTTT
J: TRBJ2-3
size: -
V: TRBV20-1
D: -

CDR3: CASYPGTGASMNTEAFF
DNA: TGTGCCAGCTATCCCGGGACAGGGGCCTCCATGAACACTGAAGCTTTCTTT
J: TRBJ1-1
size: -
V: TRBV3-1/TRBV3-2
D: TRBD1

CDR3: CASSPEGISTDTQYF
DNA: TGTGCCAGCTCACCAGAGGGAATTAGCACAGATACGCAGTATTTT
J: TRBJ2-3
size: -
V: TRBV18
D: -

CDR3: CASSKQGLAGGPSTDTQYF
DNA: TGTGCCAGCTCAAAGCAGGGACTAGCGGGAGGCCCAAGCACAGATACGCAGTATTTT
J: TRBJ2-3
size: -
V: TRBV18
D: TRBD2

CDR3: CASSVRTEETQYF
DNA: TGTGCCAGCAGTGTAAGGACAGAAGAGACCCAGTACTTC
J: TRBJ2-5
size: -
V: TRBV2
D: -

CDR3: CASSSREPSYNEQFF
DNA: TGTGCCAGCAGTTCTCGGGAGCCCAGCTACAATGAGCAGTTCTTC
J: TRBJ2-1
size: -
V: TRBV6-5
D: -

CDR3: CATSRDIAGHRELFF
DNA: TGTGCCACCAGCAGAGATATCGCAGGGCACCGGGAGCTGTTTTTT
J: TRBJ2-2
size: -
V: TRBV15
D: -

CDR3: CATSRDMTSGEQYF
DNA: TGTGCCACCAGCAGAGATATGACTAGCGGCGAGCAGTACTTC
J: TRBJ2-7
size: -
V: TRBV15
D: TRBD2

CDR3: CASRTGNQPQHF
DNA: TGTGCCAGTAGAACAGGCAATCAGCCCCAGCATTTT
J: TRBJ1-5
size: -
V: TRBV19
D: -

CDR3: CASSQSRSPAGTDTQYF
DNA: TGTGCCAGCAGCCAATCTCGGAGCCCCGCGGGCACAGATACGCAGTATTTT
J: TRBJ2-3
size: -
V: TRBV5-6
D: -

CDR3: CASSFLNTGELFF
DNA: TGTGCCAGCAGTTTCTTGAACACCGGGGAGCTGTTTTTT
J: TRBJ2-2
size: -
V: TRBV27
D: -

CDR3: CASSTGQGRNF
DNA: TGTGCCAGCAGCACTGGACAGGGTAGGAACTTC
J: TRBJ2-5
size: -
V: TRBV7-2
D: TRBD1

CDR3: CASTDRGDTEAFF
DNA: TGTGCCAGCACAGACAGGGGGGACACTGAAGCTTTCTTT
J: TRBJ1-1
size: -
V: TRBV12-3/TRBV12-4
D: TRBD1

CDR3: CASNLGGGRYGYTF
DNA: TGTGCCAGCAACCTCGGAGGGGGCCGCTATGGCTACACCTTC
J: TRBJ1-2
size: -
V: TRBV2
D: TRBD1

CDR3: CASSPRTGRTGEQYF
DNA: TGTGCCAGCAGTCCCAGGACAGGAAGAACGGGAGAGCAGTACTTC
J: TRBJ2-7
size: -
V: TRBV6-5
D: TRBD1

CDR3: CASSLDRGRGYTF
DNA: TGTGCCAGCAGCTTGGACAGGGGGCGAGGCTACACCTTC
J: TRBJ1-2
size: -
V: TRBV7-6
D: TRBD1

CDR3: CASSPNPGDEQYF
DNA: TGTGCCAGTAGTCCAAACCCGGGGGACGAGCAGTACTTC
J: TRBJ2-7
size: -
V: TRBV19
D: -

CDR3: CASSPRDRGYNEQFF
DNA: TGCGCCAGCAGCCCCCGGGACAGGGGTTACAATGAGCAGTTCTTC
J: TRBJ2-1
size: -
V: TRBV4-3
D: TRBD1

CDR3: CASSSSTSGITDTQYF
DNA: TGTGCCAGCAGTTCCTCGACTAGCGGGATCACAGATACGCAGTATTTT
J: TRBJ2-3
size: -
V: TRBV11-3
D: TRBD2

CDR3: CASSLGAGAAGTQYF
DNA: TGTGCCAGCAGCTTAGGGGCAGGGGCAGCCGGTACGCAGTATTTT
J: TRBJ2-3
size: few
V: TRBV7-9
D: -

CDR3: CASSLTGGQETQYF
DNA: TGCGCCAGCAGCTTGACAGGGGGCCAAGAGACCCAGTACTTC
J: TRBJ2-5
size: once
V: TRBV5-1
D: TRBD1

CDR3: CASNTLGAADTQYF
DNA: TGTGCCAGCAATACTTTGGGAGCGGCAGATACGCAGTATTTT
J: TRBJ2-3
size: -
V: TRBV27
D: -

CDR3: CASSPRTGGVEKLFF
DNA: TGTGCCAGCAGCCCGAGGACAGGGGGCGTTGAAAAACTGTTTTTT
J: TRBJ1-4
size: few
V: TRBV7-6
D: TRBD1

CDR3: CASSLGRDGDTQYF
DNA: TGTGCCAGCAGCTTAGGGAGGGATGGAGATACGCAGTATTTT
J: TRBJ2-3
size: -
V: TRBV11-2
D: -

CDR3: CASSKSYSTSGSGGPEQFF
DNA: TGTGCCAGCAGCAAAAGTTACAGCACTAGCGGGAGTGGGGGACCTGAGCAGTTCTTC
J: TRBJ2-1
size: -
V: TRBV7-9
D: TRBD2

CDR3: CASSSKRAEEDTIYF
DNA: TGTGCCAGCAGTTCCAAGCGGGCTGAGGAGGACACCATATATTTT
J: TRBJ1-3
size: -
V: TRBV6-6
D: -

CDR3: CASSRGDRSYEQYF
DNA: TGTGCCAGTAGTAGAGGGGACAGATCCTACGAGCAGTACTTC
J: TRBJ2-7
size: -
V: TRBV19
D: TRBD1

CDR3: CASSLAGGPYEQYF
DNA: TGTGCCAGCAGTCTTGCGGGCGGGCCCTACGAGCAGTACTTC
J: TRBJ2-7
size: -
V: TRBV6-5
D: -

CDR3: CASSFPGGSDHKQFF
DNA: TGTGCCAGCAGCTTCCCCGGAGGGAGCGACCATAAGCAGTTCTTC
J: TRBJ2-1
size: few
V: TRBV5-6
D: -

CDR3: CASSSGTGGAEGQPQHF
DNA: TGTGCCAGCAGCTCCGGGACAGGGGGCGCAGAGGGTCAGCCCCAGCATTTT
J: TRBJ1-5
size: -
V: TRBV11-2
D: TRBD1

CDR3: CASSLTSGKETQYF
DNA: TGTGCCAGCAGTCTTACGTCCGGGAAAGAGACCCAGTACTTC
J: TRBJ2-5
size: -
V: TRBV6-2/TRBV6-3
D: -

CDR3: CASSGGGSDNSPLHF
DNA: TGTGCCAGCTCCGGCGGGGGTTCTGATAATTCACCCCTCCACTTT
J: TRBJ1-6
size: once
V: TRBV18
D: -

CDR3: CSVEDQPWGTSGPTDTQYF
DNA: TGCAGCGTTGAAGATCAACCGTGGGGGACTAGCGGGCCCACAGATACGCAGTATTTT
J: TRBJ2-3
size: -
V: TRBV29-1
D: TRBD2

CDR3: CASSINRDRGLLSNQPQHF
DNA: TGTGCCAGTAGTATAAACCGGGACAGGGGACTCCTTAGCAATCAGCCCCAGCATTTT
J: TRBJ1-5
size: -
V: TRBV19
D: TRBD1

CDR3: CATSGGRESMTGELFF
DNA: TGTGCCACCAGTGGAGGGCGGGAGTCCATGACCGGGGAGCTGTTTTTT
J: TRBJ2-2
size: -
V: TRBV24-1
D: TRBD2

CDR3: CASRGTSGETQYF
DNA: TGTGCCAGCAGAGGGACTAGCGGAGAGACCCAGTACTTC
J: TRBJ2-5
size: -
V: TRBV12-3/TRBV12-4
D: TRBD2

CDR3: CASSALESPYEQYF
DNA: TGTGCCAGCAGCGCCCTAGAAAGTCCCTACGAGCAGTACTTC
J: TRBJ2-7
size: -
V: TRBV9
D: -

CDR3: CASTRTSGVDTQYF
DNA: TGTGCCAGCACCAGGACTAGCGGGGTAGATACGCAGTATTTT
J: TRBJ2-3
size: -
V: TRBV28
D: TRBD2

CDR3: CASSLTPLAGEGETQYF
DNA: TGTGCCAGCAGCTTAACCCCGCTAGCGGGAGAGGGAGAGACCCAGTACTTC
J: TRBJ2-5
size: -
V: TRBV7-6
D: TRBD2

CDR3: CASSMGRGTSGFYEQYF
DNA: TGTGCCAGTAGTATGGGTCGGGGGACTAGCGGATTCTACGAGCAGTACTTC
J: TRBJ2-7
size: -
V: TRBV19
D: TRBD2

CDR3: CASSPLGSGRLGEQYF
DNA: TGTGCCAGCAGCCCCCTGGGCAGCGGGAGACTGGGCGAGCAGTACTTC
J: TRBJ2-7
size: few
V: TRBV4-2
D: TRBD2